This T cell receptor beta chain is from a study of spatial heterogeneity in lung cancer. The CDR3 contains 13 residues. Trimming left V 3 bases short and J 1 base short, with 7 bases between. Per the germline V gene, CDR1 is DFQATT and CDR2 is SNEGSKA (reference sequence). Every molecule of TCR cDNA had its own unique molecular identifier. TCRdb reprocessed the 5' RACE reads with MiXCR, giving one entry per CDR3 protein. The sample includes about 40,000 distinct CDR3 sequences, approximately 5.2% of them seen just once. As to time point: sample taken at primary tumor resection. The donors, more than 55 patients with untreated early-stage non-small cell lung cancer, provided the samples. This clonotype was recorded at least ten times.

The sequences come from PBMCs, collected at surgery. The rearrangement joins TRBV20-1 to TRBJ1-5; D ambiguous. The receptor comes from a female donor with early-stage non-small cell lung cancer. CDR3 DNA: TGCAGTGCTAGGATCGACAGCAATCAGCCCCAGCATTTT. This gives the protein CSARIDSNQPQHF.